The source of this T cell receptor beta chain is a study of a mutant IDH1 vaccine in newly diagnosed glioma. Time point in this sample: week 35, safety follow-up. A single vaccine dose contained 300 ug of mutant IDH1 20-mer peptide, and topical imiquimod was used with it. Across weeks 1, 3, 5, 7, 11, 15, 19 and 23, patients received a vaccination each time, eight in all. Notes on this clone: Its antigen is unidentified.

Data came from immunoSEQ multiplex PCR; TCRdb stores just in-frame clones and leaves some out. The table shows some 30,000 clones, with around 77% occurring only once. Trimming removed 0 bases at V and 0 bases at J, with 9 bases between. Germline V gene lookup returns CDR1 LGHNA and CDR2 YNFKEQ. The CDR3 sequence is 15 residues long. Study-level results: Pseudoprogression looked unconnected to shifts in top peripheral T cell clonotypes.

This receptor was obtained from a woman under 40 with glioma. Some clones in this sample may be carry-over from other donors' samples. The chain combines TRBV4-2 with TRBJ2-7; D ambiguous. The sample was PBMCs, taken from a glioma patient whose treatment included an IDH1 peptide vaccine. In DNA, the CDR3 is TGTGCCAGCAGCCAAGAGACTGACACCTCCTACGAGCAGTACTTC. It specifies CASSQETDTSYEQYF.